These 8 T cell receptor beta chains came from one sample sequenced in a study of cytomegalovirus exposure and HLA in healthy donors. PCR was performed using 60 Vbeta and 13 Jbeta primers. Clones were read by immunoSEQ multiplex PCR, and TCRdb kept only the in-frame ones, dropping some. The sample shows some 120,000 clones, roughly 71% of them seen only once. The sample comprised PBMCs. The receptors stem from a woman in her forties or fifties in good health and CMV-seropositive.

The rearrangement links TRBV6-5 to TRBJ2-7, with D uncertain. The V end was cut by 7 bases, the J end by 2 bases, with 12 bases between. CDR1 is MNHEY and CDR2 is SVGAGI in the germline V gene. The CDR3 is 13 amino acids. Here the CDR3 DNA reads TGTGCCAGCACCTCACCGGTTACCTACGAGCAGTACTTC. Translation gives CASTSPVTYEQYF.

This rearrangement joins TRBV5-8 to TRBJ2-5; D perhaps matches TRBD2 (6 bases). The V gene lost 0 bases and the J gene lost 3 bases, with 6 bases spanning the gap. Germline lookup yields CDR1 SGHTS and CDR2 YDEGEE. This CDR3 spans 13 amino acids. The chain's CDR3 is CASSLGGEETQYF. The CDR3 nucleotides are TGTGCCAGCAGCTTGGGCGGGGAAGAGACCCAGTACTTC.

This clone was detected only a few times. V is TRBV2 and J is TRBJ2-7; TRBD2 agrees at 10 bases. The germline V gene has CDR1 SNHLY and CDR2 FYNNEI. This CDR3 contains 15 residues. The V gene end was trimmed by 4 bases and the J gene end by 3 bases; junction bases not matched to a gene: 6. The CDR3 bases are TGTGCCAGCAGTGGACGAGCGGGGGGGCACTACGAGCAGTACTTC. It specifies CASSGRAGGHYEQYF.

This chain links TRBV7-9 with TRBJ1-1; a possible D gene is TRBD1 (6 bases). Germline CDR1 is SEHNR and CDR2 is FQNEAQ (reference sequence). Trimming stripped 7 bases from V and 7 bases from J, with 19 bases between. CDR3 length: 14 residues. For the CDR3, the DNA is TGTGCCAGCATGAGCTTGGACAGTTCGCGTGAAGCTTTCTTT. It codes for CASMSLDSSREAFF.

A few counts support this clone. V gene TRBV29-1 combines with J gene TRBJ1-1; maybe TRBD1 (5 bases). Germline CDR1 SQVTM, CDR2 ANQGSEA. This CDR3 has 15 residues. With 6 bases removed from V and 0 bases from J, the gap between germline ends came to 17 bases. CDR3 nucleotides: TGCAGCGTCCTTGGTGGCAGGGCAATGAACACTGAAGCTTTCTTT. It encodes CSVLGGRAMNTEAFF.

The chain couples TRBV7-8 to TRBJ2-7, with 7 bases that match TRBD1. J lost 4 bases, V lost 1 base, and 16 bases had no gene match. There are 18 residues in the CDR3. CDR1 is SGHVS and CDR2 is FQNEAQ in the germline V gene. The CDR3 bases are TGTGCCAGCAGCTTAGGGACAGGACGTTTAAAGATACCATACGAGCAGTACTTC. Translating gives CASSLGTGRLKIPYEQYF.

J is TRBJ1-5 and V is TRBV5-5; possibly TRBD1 for D (5 bases). V lost 4 bases, J lost 5 bases, and 13 bases lay in between. This CDR3 contains 14 residues. Germline V gene sequence: CDR1 SGHKS, CDR2 YYEKEE (reference sequence). CDR3 residues: CASSPQADHQPQHF. The CDR3 DNA reads as TGTGCCAGCAGCCCACAGGCCGACCATCAGCCCCAGCATTTT.

A few counts support this clone. The rearrangement joins TRBV5-1 to TRBJ1-1; D unresolved. The germline V gene has CDR1 SGHRS and CDR2 YFSETQ. With 4 bases removed from V and 2 bases from J, the gap between germline ends came to 12 bases. This CDR3 contains 14 residues. The CDR3 DNA is TGCGCCAGCAGCCTAGTAGGTTTTAACACTGAAGCTTTCTTT. It yields the protein CASSLVGFNTEAFF.